The 7 T cell receptor beta chains below come from one sample, sequenced in a study of spatial heterogeneity in lung cancer (dated by TCRdb to 2018 to 2020). The library was obtained by 5' RACE. These reads were obtained on a NextSeq 500. TCRdb reprocessed the public reads (quality trimming at Q25 with fastp, clone calling with MiXCR) and kept in-frame beta chains. Entries are consolidated by CDR3 protein sequence, retaining the most common genes and DNA. In all, the sample holds tens of thousands of distinct CDR3 sequences, and 7.4% of those were seen once. The ten largest account for roughly 37% of the sample. The sample's time point, from its label and the paper: blood at routine non-recurrence follow-up after resection. Whole RNA extracted from tumor and nontumor lung tissue, or from cryopreserved PBMC samples, was used for TCR sequencing without cell sorting. Source: PBMCs, taken at follow-up. Receptors were obtained from a female donor with early-stage non-small cell lung cancer.

This clonotype showed up just a few times. The rearrangement uses TRBV5-5 and TRBJ1-2; D not certain. Looked up from germline, CDR1 is SGHKS and CDR2 is YYEKEE (reference sequence). V lost 6 bases, J lost 4 bases, and 16 bases lay in between. CDR3 length equals 14 residues. This CDR3 reads CASTSTWNGYGYTF. The CDR3 coding sequence is TGTGCCAGCACCTCAACATGGAACGGCTATGGCTACACCTTC.

This clonotype was counted at least ten times. The chain links TRBV12-3 or TRBV12-4 to TRBJ1-6, with TRBD1 identical over 8 bases. This CDR3 has 15 amino acids. The V segment lost 2 bases and the J segment 9 bases; nucleotides outside the gene matches: 6. The CDR3 DNA reads TGTGCCAGCAGTTTAATTGGACAGGGTGGTTCACCCCTCCACTTT. Protein product: CASSLIGQGGSPLHF.

This clonotype was detected a few times. The chain links TRBV5-1 to TRBJ2-7; 7 positions match TRBD1. The V segment lost 4 bases and the J segment 6 bases; nucleotides outside the gene matches: 10. The CDR3 covers 14 residues. Per germline, CDR1 SGHRS and CDR2 YFSETQ. CDR3 in amino acids: CASSLPSGQLEQYF. CDR3 DNA: TGCGCCAGCAGCCTGCCATCGGGACAGCTCGAGCAGTACTTC.

This clonotype has at least ten counts. The V gene is TRBV11-2, the J gene TRBJ2-3; possibly TRBD2 for D (6 bases). With 5 bases removed from V and 1 base from J, the gap between germline ends came to 16 bases. Germline-derived CDR1 and CDR2 are SGHAT and FQNNGV. This CDR3 comprises 16 residues. The CDR3 protein is CASSLRLGGGTDTQYF. The CDR3 DNA sequence: TGTGCCAGCAGCCTCAGACTGGGGGGAGGCACAGATACGCAGTATTTT.

The rearrangement links TRBV28 to TRBJ2-1; D not resolved. The CDR3 runs to 10 residues. Trimming left V 11 bases short and J 4 bases short, with 6 bases between. In germline, CDR1 is MDHEN, CDR2 SYDVKM. CDR3 residues: CASSYNEQFF. The CDR3 nucleotides are TGTGCCTCGTCATACAATGAGCAGTTCTTC.

In this sample, this clonotype turned up many times. The chain has TRBV14 and TRBJ1-1, with 7 bases lining up with TRBD1. There are 16 residues in the CDR3. The germline gives CDR1 SGHDN, CDR2 FVKESK. V lost 2 bases, J lost 6 bases, and 12 bases stayed unmatched. This chain's CDR3 is CASSQFPQGGRSEAFF. As DNA, the CDR3 is TGTGCCAGCAGCCAATTCCCCCAGGGGGGTAGATCTGAAGCTTTCTTT.

This clonotype was picked up many times. The chain employs TRBV28 and TRBJ1-2; D is undetermined. The germline V gene has CDR1 MDHEN and CDR2 SYDVKM. Between the trimmed V and J ends, which lost 4 bases and 4 bases, there was a span of 16 bases. The CDR3 consists of 15 residues. This CDR3 reads CASSSLSGEGYGYTF. CDR3 coding DNA: TGTGCCAGCAGTTCCCTCAGTGGAGAGGGCTATGGCTACACCTTC.